The sample holds a few counts of the clone carrying this T cell receptor (beta chain). Amplified TCR beta CDR3 regions came from RNA transcripts. The TCR CDR3 was amplified in a first-round RT-PCR using the HTBI primer set. Using its own MiXCR run on the multiplex PCR reads, TCRdb lists one record per CDR3 protein. The sample records about 380,000 distinct CDR3 sequences, approximately 17% being singletons. Individuals with ophthalmopathy presented a Clinical Activity Score of at least 3, a NOSPECS grade of at least 4 and a duration under 3 months. Criteria for exclusion of patients were uncontrolled infection, other autoimmune disease, pregnancy or lactation. This specimen comes from a study of T cells in Graves' hyperthyroidism and ophthalmopathy. Trimming removed 1 base at V and 2 bases at J, with 24 bases between. In germline, CDR1 is LGHDT, CDR2 YNNKEL (reference sequence). The CDR3 has 20 residues.

The rearrangement joins TRBV3-1 to TRBJ2-1, with D possibly matching TRBD2 (6 bases). This TCR came from a man younger than 30 with Graves' ophthalmopathy. Input material: blood. The CDR3 nucleotides are TGTGCCAGCAGCCAAGTTTCCTGGCGACCGGGACTTTACCCCTACAATGAGCAGTTCTTC. This codes for CASSQVSWRPGLYPYNEQFF.